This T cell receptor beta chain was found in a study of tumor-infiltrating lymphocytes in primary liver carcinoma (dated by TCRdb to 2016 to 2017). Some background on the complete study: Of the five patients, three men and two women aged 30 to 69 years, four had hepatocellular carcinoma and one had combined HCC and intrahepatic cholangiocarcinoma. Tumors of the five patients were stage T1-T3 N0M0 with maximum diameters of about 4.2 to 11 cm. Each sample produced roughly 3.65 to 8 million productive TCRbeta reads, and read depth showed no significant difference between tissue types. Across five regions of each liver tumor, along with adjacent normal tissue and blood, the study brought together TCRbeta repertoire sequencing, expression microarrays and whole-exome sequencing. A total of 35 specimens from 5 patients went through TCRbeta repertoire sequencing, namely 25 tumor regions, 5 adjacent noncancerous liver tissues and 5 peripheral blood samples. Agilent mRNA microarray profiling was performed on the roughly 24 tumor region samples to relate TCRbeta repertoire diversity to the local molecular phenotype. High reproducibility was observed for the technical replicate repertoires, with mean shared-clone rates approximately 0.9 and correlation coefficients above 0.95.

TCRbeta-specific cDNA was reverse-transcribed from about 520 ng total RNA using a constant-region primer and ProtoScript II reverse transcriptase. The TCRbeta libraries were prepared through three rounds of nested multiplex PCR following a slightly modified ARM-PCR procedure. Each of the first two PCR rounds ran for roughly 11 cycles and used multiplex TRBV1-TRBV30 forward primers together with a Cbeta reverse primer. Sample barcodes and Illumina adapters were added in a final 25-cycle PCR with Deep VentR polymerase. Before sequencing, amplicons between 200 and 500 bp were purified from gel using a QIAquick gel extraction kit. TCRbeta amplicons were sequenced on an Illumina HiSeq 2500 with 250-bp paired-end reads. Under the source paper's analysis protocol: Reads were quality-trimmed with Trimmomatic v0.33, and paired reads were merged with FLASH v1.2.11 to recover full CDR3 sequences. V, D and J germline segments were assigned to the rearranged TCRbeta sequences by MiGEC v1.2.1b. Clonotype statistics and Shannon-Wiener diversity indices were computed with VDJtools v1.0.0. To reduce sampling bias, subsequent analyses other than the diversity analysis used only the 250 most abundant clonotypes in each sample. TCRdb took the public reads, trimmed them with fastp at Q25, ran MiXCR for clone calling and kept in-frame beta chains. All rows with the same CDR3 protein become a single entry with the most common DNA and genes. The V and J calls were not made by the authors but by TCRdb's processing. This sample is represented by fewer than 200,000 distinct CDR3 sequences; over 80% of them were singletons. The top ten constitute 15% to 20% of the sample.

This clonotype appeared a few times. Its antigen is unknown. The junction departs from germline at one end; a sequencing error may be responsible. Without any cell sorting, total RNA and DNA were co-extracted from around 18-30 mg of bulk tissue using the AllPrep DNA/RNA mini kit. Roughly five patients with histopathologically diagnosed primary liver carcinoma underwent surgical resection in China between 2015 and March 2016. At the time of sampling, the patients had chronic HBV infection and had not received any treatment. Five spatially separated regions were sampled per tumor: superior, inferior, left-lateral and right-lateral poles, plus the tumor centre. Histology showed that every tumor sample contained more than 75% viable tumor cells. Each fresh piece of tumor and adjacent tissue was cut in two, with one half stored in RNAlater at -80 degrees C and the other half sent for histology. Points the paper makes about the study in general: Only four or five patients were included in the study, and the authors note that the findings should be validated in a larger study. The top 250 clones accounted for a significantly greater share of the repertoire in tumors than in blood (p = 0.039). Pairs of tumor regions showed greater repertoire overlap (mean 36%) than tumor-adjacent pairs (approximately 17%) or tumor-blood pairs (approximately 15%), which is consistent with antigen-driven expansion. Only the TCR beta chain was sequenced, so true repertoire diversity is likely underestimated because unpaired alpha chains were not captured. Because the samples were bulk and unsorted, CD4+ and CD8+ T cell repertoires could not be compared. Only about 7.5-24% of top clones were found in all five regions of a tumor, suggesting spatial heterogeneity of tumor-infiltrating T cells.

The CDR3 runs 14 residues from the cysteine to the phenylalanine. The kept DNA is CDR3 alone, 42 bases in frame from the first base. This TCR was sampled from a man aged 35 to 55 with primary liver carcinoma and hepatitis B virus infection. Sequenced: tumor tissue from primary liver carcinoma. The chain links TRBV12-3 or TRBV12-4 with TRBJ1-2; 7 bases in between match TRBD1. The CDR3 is CVSSRGQSLYGYTF. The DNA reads TGTGTCAGCAGCCGGGGACAGAGCTTGTATGGCTACACCTTC.